The 32 T cell receptor beta chains given below trace back to one sample, sequenced in a study of untreated major depressive disorder. Produced via immunoSEQ multiplex PCR; TCRdb's table is partial and in-frame only. The data show approximately 20,000 clones, over 75% seen once. Sequenced input: CD4+ T cells from PBMCs. The receptors shown here come from a woman in her 30s in good health.

This chain links TRBV28 with TRBJ2-3; TRBD2 matches at 8 bases. The length of the CDR3 is 14 residues. Germline CDR1 reads MDHEN; CDR2 reads SYDVKM. Trimming took 5 bases from V and 4 from J; bases not matched to a gene: 5. CDR3 DNA: TGTGCCAGCAGTCTCGGACTAGCACCAGATACGCAGTATTTT. Translated: CASSLGLAPDTQYF.

The chain employs TRBV5-5 and TRBJ2-3; no reliable D call. There are 14 residues in the CDR3. Germline V gene lookup returns CDR1 SGHKS and CDR2 YYEKEE (reference sequence). Trimming stripped 0 bases from V and 6 bases from J, with 11 bases between. This CDR3 is CASSLAPPSDTQYF. The CDR3, as DNA: TGTGCCAGCAGCTTGGCCCCCCCGTCCGATACGCAGTATTTT.

The chain employs TRBV19 and TRBJ1-5; tentative D call: TRBD1 (5 bases). CDR1 is LNHDA, CDR2 SQIVND, per germline (reference sequence). The V end lost 6 bases, the J end lost 0 bases, and 24 bases lay between the germline ends. The CDR3 runs 19 residues. CDR3: CASSRRPVGQLYSNQPQHF. As DNA, the CDR3 is TGTGCCAGTAGCCGCCGACCCGTGGGGCAGCTTTATAGCAATCAGCCCCAGCATTTT.

This chain connects TRBV5-1 to TRBJ2-5; 10 bases are a match to TRBD1. This CDR3 region has 18 residues. Germline CDR1 is SGHRS and CDR2 is YFSETQ. J lost 4 bases, V lost 2 bases, and 14 bases had no gene match. The CDR3 is CASSFHSDRGREGETQYF. As DNA, the CDR3 is TGCGCCAGCAGCTTTCACTCCGACAGGGGGCGAGAGGGAGAGACCCAGTACTTC.

The CDR3: CASSLKQARLAGANVLTF. Here the CDR3 DNA reads TGTGCCAGCAGCTTAAAACAGGCCCGGTTAGCCGGGGCCAACGTCCTGACTTTC. The V call is TRBV7-2, the J call TRBJ2-6; D may be TRBD1 (5 bases). With 2 bases removed from V and 4 bases from J, the gap between germline ends came to 18 bases. Germline CDR1 and CDR2: SGHTA and FQGNSA. The CDR3 consists of 18 residues.

This chain uses TRBV28 with TRBJ2-5; possible D gene TRBD2, 5 bases. Germline V CDR1 and CDR2: MDHEN, SYDVKM. The CDR3 consists of 14 residues. V lost 5 bases to trimming and J lost 0 bases, with 10 bases between them. The CDR3 sequence: CASSTIGNQETQYF. CDR3 nucleotide sequence: TGTGCCAGCAGTACCATCGGGAACCAAGAGACCCAGTACTTC.

The rearrangement joins TRBV11-2 to TRBJ1-1, with a tentative D call TRBD1 (5 bases). From germline, CDR1 is SGHAT and CDR2 FQNNGV. This CDR3 region has 13 residues. Between the trimmed V and J ends, which lost 0 bases and 11 bases, there was a span of 13 bases. The CDR3 reads CASSLESQGSAFF. Written as DNA, the CDR3 is TGTGCCAGCAGCTTAGAGTCCCAGGGATCCGCTTTCTTT.

The chain links TRBV29-1 to TRBJ1-1; maybe TRBD1 (6 bases). Trimming stripped 7 bases from V and 0 bases from J, with 12 bases between. Germline V CDR1 and CDR2: SQVTM, ANQGSEA. The CDR3 is 13 amino acids. CDR3 protein: CSARQVMNTEAFF. CDR3 nucleotide sequence: TGCAGCGCTAGACAGGTAATGAACACTGAAGCTTTCTTT.

This chain's CDR3 is CASSGAADTQYF. The CDR3 DNA sequence: TGTGCCAGTTCCGGGGCCGCAGATACGCAGTATTTT. V is TRBV6-1 and J is TRBJ2-3; D possibly uses TRBD1 or TRBD2 (5 bases each). The CDR3 loop spans 12 amino acids. The germline gives CDR1 MNHNS, CDR2 SASEGT. Trimming stripped 9 bases from V and 4 bases from J, with 11 bases between.

The rearrangement uses TRBV5-7 and TRBJ2-5, with 7 bases that match TRBD1. TRBV5-7 is identified as an open reading frame with a role that is uncertain. The CDR3 is 16 residues long. V lost 0 bases and J lost 4; bases outside the gene matches: 9. CDR3 nucleotide sequence: TGTGCCAGCAGCTTGGCCGAGGGGACAGAACTAGAGACCCAGTACTTC. This sequence encodes CASSLAEGTELETQYF.

The chain carries TRBV29-1 and TRBJ2-3; either TRBD1 or TRBD2 may supply D (5 bases each). Germline V gives CDR1 SQVTM, CDR2 ANQGSEA. V was pared by 8 bases and J by 4 bases, with 13 bases between. The CDR3 has 12 amino acids. The CDR3 nucleotides are TGCAGCCCGTTGGTGGGGGCAGATACGCAGTATTTT. It codes for CSPLVGADTQYF.

The gene calls are TRBV11-2 and TRBJ1-1, with TRBD1 as a possible D gene (5 bases). Germline V gene lookup returns CDR1 SGHAT and CDR2 FQNNGV. Deletions cut 1 base from V and 3 bases from J, with 6 bases between. The CDR3 length is 13 residues. This CDR3 is CASSLVGDTEAFF. The CDR3, as DNA: TGTGCCAGCAGCTTAGTGGGGGACACTGAAGCTTTCTTT.

The chain is built from TRBV11-2 and TRBJ1-1; D is uncertain. This CDR3 region has 12 residues. Trimming took off 2 bases at V and 3 bases at J, with 4 bases between the two ends. CDR1 SGHAT and CDR2 FQNNGV come from the germline V gene. The CDR3 DNA follows: TGTGCCAGCAGCTTAAGGTACACTGAAGCTTTCTTT. It is translated as CASSLRYTEAFF.

This clone was detected only a few times. The chain has TRBV5-1 and TRBJ2-7; D not resolved. CDR1 is SGHRS and CDR2 is YFSETQ in the germline V gene. There are 13 residues in the CDR3. V lost 4 bases and J lost 1, with 9 bases in between. CDR3 in amino acids: CASSPDGSYEQYF. In nucleotides, the CDR3 is TGCGCCAGCAGCCCGGACGGGTCCTACGAGCAGTACTTC. Looking up the rest from reference TRBV5-1 and TRBJ2-7 gives the full variable domain: KAGVTQTPRYLIKTRGQQVTLSCSPISGHRSVSWYQQTPGQGLQFLFEYFSETQRNKGNFPGRFSGRQFSNSRSEMNVSTLELGDSALYLCASSPDGSYEQYFGPGTRLTVT.

This chain connects TRBV18 to TRBJ1-6, with D tentatively TRBD1 (6 bases). The germline gives CDR1 KGHSH, CDR2 LQKENI. This CDR3 is built from 17 residues. Trimming removed 3 bases at V and 5 bases at J, with 17 bases between. The CDR3 region has the DNA TGTGCCAGCTCACCTTTTACTGACAGGAGGGATAATTCACCCCTCCACTTT. It is translated as CASSPFTDRRDNSPLHF.

V is TRBV9 and J is TRBJ2-2, with 11 bases that match TRBD1. The CDR3 has 18 amino acids. Looked up from germline, CDR1 is SGDLS and CDR2 is YYNGEE. Trimming removed 2 bases from V and 5 bases from J; junction bases left unmatched: 11. The CDR3 reads CASSVEAWTGGGTGELFF. CDR3 DNA: TGTGCCAGCAGCGTCGAGGCATGGACAGGGGGCGGGACCGGGGAGCTGTTTTTT.

The CDR3 is CASKVGGRVYNEQFF. In DNA, the CDR3 is TGTGCCAGCAAGGTGGGCGGGAGGGTTTACAATGAGCAGTTCTTC. This chain links TRBV5-8 with TRBJ2-1; 9 bases are shared with TRBD2. Germline V gene data show CDR1 as SGHTS and CDR2 as YDEGEE. CDR3 size: 15 residues. Trimming took 6 bases from V and 4 from J; bases not matched to a gene: 8.

V is TRBV7-2 and J is TRBJ2-3; D ambiguous. This CDR3 has 14 amino acids. The ends were cut back, 5 bases at V and 3 bases at J, with 12 bases in the middle. CDR1 is SGHTA and CDR2 is FQGNSA in the germline V gene. This chain's CDR3 is CASSKDWATDTQYF. The CDR3 DNA follows: TGTGCCAGCAGCAAAGACTGGGCGACAGATACGCAGTATTTT.

V and J are TRBV2 and TRBJ2-7; TRBD1 matches at 10 bases. Germline assignment: CDR1 SNHLY and CDR2 FYNNEI. Trimming cost V 2 bases and J 3 bases; bases outside gene matches: 1. The CDR3 is made up of 14 amino acids. In DNA form, the CDR3 reads TGTGCCAGCAGTGAATGGGACAGGGGCTACGAGCAGTACTTC. Protein sequence: CASSEWDRGYEQYF.

V and J are TRBV9 and TRBJ2-3; possibly TRBD1 or TRBD2 for D (5 bases each). Trimming took 3 bases from V and 5 from J, leaving 19 bases between them. The CDR3 is made up of 16 amino acids. Germline V CDR1 and CDR2: SGDLS, YYNGEE. CDR3 residues: CASSAPTGTTGDTQYF. CDR3 nucleotides: TGTGCCAGCAGCGCCCCCACCGGGACCACAGGAGATACGCAGTATTTT.

This chain connects TRBV5-4 to TRBJ2-3; 10 bases fit TRBD2. The CDR3 loop spans 17 amino acids. V lost 0 bases and J lost 0; bases outside the gene matches: 4. CDR1 SGHNT and CDR2 YYREEE come from the germline V gene (reference sequence). The CDR3 protein is CASSLGSSGGSTDTQYF. The DNA for the CDR3 is TGTGCCAGCAGCTTGGGGTCTAGCGGGGGTAGCACAGATACGCAGTATTTT.

V is TRBV7-3 and J is TRBJ2-7; 8 nucleotides line up with TRBD1. This CDR3 spans 15 amino acids. Germline V CDR1 and CDR2: SGHTA, FQGTGA. The V gene end was trimmed by 5 bases and the J gene end by 5 bases; junction bases not matched to a gene: 11. This CDR3 is CASSPIGQGIDEQYF. The DNA for the CDR3 is TGTGCCAGCAGCCCAATCGGACAGGGAATCGACGAGCAGTACTTC. The entire variable domain, with the rest obtained from reference TRBV7-3 and TRBJ2-7, is as follows: GAGVSQTPSNKVTEKGKYVELRCDPISGHTALYWYRQSLGQGPEFLIYFQGTGAADDSGLPNDRFFAVRPEGSVSTLKIQRTERGDSAVYLCASSPIGQGIDEQYFGPGTRLTVT.

This clone was seen just once. The chain couples TRBV4-3 to TRBJ2-4, with D perhaps assigned TRBD1 or TRBD2 (7 bases each). The germline V gene encodes CDR1 LGHNA and CDR2 YSLEER. Trimming cost V 0 bases and J 7 bases, with 16 bases left between them. This CDR3 contains 16 residues. The CDR3 loop reads CASSQDQGGWGNIQYF. The DNA of the CDR3 is TGCGCCAGCAGCCAAGATCAGGGGGGGTGGGGGAACATTCAGTACTTC.

This clone has just one count. The chain carries TRBV2 and TRBJ2-1; 10 bases line up with TRBD2. Germline V gene data show CDR1 as SNHLY and CDR2 as FYNNEI. The CDR3 sequence is 15 residues long. Trimming removed 6 bases from V and 8 bases from J; junction bases left unmatched: 10. The CDR3 region has the DNA TGTGCCAGCAGCCCTGGGACTAGCGCGAGGTATGAGCAGTTCTTC. Amino acid sequence: CASSPGTSARYEQFF.

CDR3 sequence reads: CASRGTLANYGYTF. The DNA for the CDR3 is TGTGCCAGCAGAGGGACACTAGCTAACTATGGCTACACCTTC. The V gene is TRBV25-1, the J gene TRBJ1-2, with a possible D match to TRBD1 (6 bases). Germline V lookup: CDR1 MGHDK, CDR2 SYGVNS. Trimming shortened V by 6 bases and J by 0 bases, and 11 bases separated the two germline ends. CDR3 length equals 14 residues.

In this sample, this clone turned up a few times. The rearrangement uses TRBV2 and TRBJ2-7; 11 bases map to TRBD2. The V gene end was trimmed by 5 bases and the J gene end by 2 bases; junction bases not matched to a gene: 5. Per the germline V gene, CDR1 is SNHLY and CDR2 is FYNNEI. The CDR3 has 15 residues. CDR3 loop: CASSPRTSGPYEQYF. DNA of the CDR3: TGTGCCAGCAGTCCCCGGACTAGCGGGCCCTACGAGCAGTACTTC.

This clone has just one count. The J gene is TRBJ2-2, the V gene TRBV21-1; TRBD2, the D gene given by the table, was not confirmed from the DNA. TRBV21-1 counts as a pseudogene. The CDR3 is 15 residues long. The CDR3 nucleotides are TGTGCCAGCAGCTCCCCTAGGGAGGGTACCGGGGAGCTGTTTTTT. Its protein is CASSSPREGTGELFF.

This clone was observed a few times. The chain carries TRBV4-2 and TRBJ2-1, with 10 bases fitting TRBD2. The CDR3 is 21 amino acids. The germline gives CDR1 LGHNA, CDR2 YNFKEQ. Unmatched junction bases numbered 17, after V lost 3 bases and J lost 0 bases. CDR3 in amino acids: CASSQLAGVLGPASSYNEQFF. For the CDR3, the DNA is TGTGCCAGCAGCCAGCTAGCGGGAGTCTTAGGACCGGCTAGCTCCTACAATGAGCAGTTCTTC.

Only one count was recorded for this clone. The genes are TRBV5-8 and TRBJ2-5; the match to TRBD2 covers 8 bases. V shed 4 bases, J shed 1 base, and the junction held 12 bases outside the gene matches. The CDR3 loop spans 17 amino acids. Germline values: CDR1 SGHTS, CDR2 YDEGEE. CDR3 sequence: CASSLSYSGNRQETQYF. CDR3 bases: TGTGCCAGCAGCCTGTCGTATAGCGGGAACCGCCAAGAGACCCAGTACTTC.

The chain has TRBV28 and TRBJ1-2; D unclear. The CDR3 contains 15 residues. V was pared by 1 base and J by 6 bases, with 15 bases between. Germline V gene sequence: CDR1 MDHEN, CDR2 SYDVKM. CDR3 region: CASSLLGMLLDGYTF. CDR3 DNA: TGTGCCAGCAGTTTATTGGGCATGCTGCTCGATGGCTACACCTTC.

The rearrangement links TRBV5-6 to TRBJ2-5, with a possible D match to TRBD2 (6 bases). Looked up from germline, CDR1 is SGHDT and CDR2 is YYEEEE. Trimming left V 0 bases short and J 2 bases short, with 14 bases between. This CDR3 has 16 amino acids. CDR3 protein: CASSLGRAGPQETQYF. The CDR3 DNA follows: TGTGCCAGCAGCTTGGGGAGAGCGGGCCCACAAGAGACCCAGTACTTC.

The rearrangement joins TRBV2 to TRBJ2-3; tentative D call: TRBD2 (5 bases). V was clipped by 6 bases and J by 6 bases, with 10 bases between them. Germline V CDR1 and CDR2: SNHLY, FYNNEI. The CDR3 runs to 12 residues. The CDR3 region has the DNA TGTGCCAGCAGACAATCGGGGGATACGCAGTATTTT. This gives the protein CASRQSGDTQYF.